This TCR beta chain was retrieved from a study of T cells in Graves' hyperthyroidism and ophthalmopathy. This clonotype appeared once. Since a much larger clone is just one base distant, this may be a read error. The diagnoses drew upon clinical symptoms, serum thyroxine and TRAb, thyroid ultrasound and orbital computed tomography. From germline, CDR1 is SGHRS and CDR2 YFSETQ. The CDR3 totals 15 residues. Regions amplified from RNA transcripts were the TCR beta CDR3 regions. An initial round of RT-PCR targeting the TCR CDR3 relied on the HTBI primer set. TCRdb reanalysed the multiplex PCR reads using MiXCR and keeps one entry per CDR3 protein. This table holds 700,000 to 850,000 distinct CDR3 sequences, 30% to 40% found once.

The material sequenced was blood. V usage is TRBV5-1 and J usage is TRBJ2-7; the D gene is possibly TRBD1 (6 bases). The source is a woman in her 40s with Graves' hyperthyroidism. The chain's CDR3 is CASSSRQPGAYGQYF. The CDR3 DNA is TGCGCCAGCAGCTCTCGACAGCCAGGGGCCTACGGGCAGTACTTC.